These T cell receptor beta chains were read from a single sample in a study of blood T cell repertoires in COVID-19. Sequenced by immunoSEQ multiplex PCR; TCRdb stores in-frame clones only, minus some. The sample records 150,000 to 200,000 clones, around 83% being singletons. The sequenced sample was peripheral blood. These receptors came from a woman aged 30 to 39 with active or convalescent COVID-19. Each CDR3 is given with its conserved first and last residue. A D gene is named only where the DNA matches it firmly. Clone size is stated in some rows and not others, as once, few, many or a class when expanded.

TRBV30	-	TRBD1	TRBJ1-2	CAWETGTGPNGYTF	TGTGCCTGGGAAACCGGGACAGGGCCAAATGGCTACACCTTC
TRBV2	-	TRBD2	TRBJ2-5	CASRAGTSGTQYF	TGTGCCAGCAGAGCCGGGACTAGCGGGACCCAGTACTTC
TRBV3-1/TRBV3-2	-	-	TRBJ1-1	CASSQDGGENTEAFF	TGTGCCAGCAGCCAAGACGGCGGGGAGAACACTGAAGCTTTCTTT
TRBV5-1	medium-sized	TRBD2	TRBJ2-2	CASSRTRGGAVGELFF	TGCGCCAGCAGTCGGACTCGCGGGGGGGCCGTCGGGGAGCTGTTTTTT
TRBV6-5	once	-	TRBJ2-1	CASKDTGLNNEQFF	TGTGCCAGCAAGGATACAGGGTTGAACAATGAGCAGTTCTTC
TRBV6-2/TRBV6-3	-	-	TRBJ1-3	CASSYSRAGGNTIYF	TGTGCCAGCAGTTACAGCAGGGCAGGCGGAAACACCATATATTTT
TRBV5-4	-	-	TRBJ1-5	CASSTDRTGPQHF	TGTGCCAGCTCAACCGACCGAACAGGGCCCCAGCATTTT
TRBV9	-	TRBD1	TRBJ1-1	CASSPHRGGLNTEAFF	TGTGCCAGCAGCCCCCACAGGGGAGGTTTGAACACTGAAGCTTTCTTT
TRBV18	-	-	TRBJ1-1	CASSPSGTEAFF	TGTGCCAGCTCACCTTCGGGCACTGAAGCTTTCTTT
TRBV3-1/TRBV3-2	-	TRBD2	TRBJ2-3	CASSPLAGSTDTQYF	TGTGCCAGCAGCCCACTAGCGGGTAGCACAGATACGCAGTATTTT
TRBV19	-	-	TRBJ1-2	CASSTGTFNYGYTF	TGTGCCAGTAGTACCGGGACATTTAACTATGGCTACACCTTC
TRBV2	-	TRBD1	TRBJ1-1	CATSGQVNTEAFF	TGTGCCACCTCTGGACAGGTGAACACTGAAGCTTTCTTT
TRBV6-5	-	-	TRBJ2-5	CASSYSKRQETQYF	TGTGCCAGCAGTTACTCGAAGAGGCAGGAGACCCAGTACTTC
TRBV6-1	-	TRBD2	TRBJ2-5	CASSETSDRGTQYF	TGTGCCAGCAGTGAAACTAGCGACCGAGGGACCCAGTACTTC
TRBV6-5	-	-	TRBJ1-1	CASSYSGALMNTEAFF	TGTGCCAGCAGTTACTCGGGCGCTCTGATGAACACTGAAGCTTTCTTT
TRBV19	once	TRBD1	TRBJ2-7	CASSTGTGGFRYEQYF	TGTGCCAGTAGTACCGGGACAGGGGGCTTTAGGTACGAGCAGTACTTC
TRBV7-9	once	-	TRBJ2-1	CASSYYSGEQFF	TGTGCCAGCAGTTACTATAGCGGAGAGCAGTTCTTC
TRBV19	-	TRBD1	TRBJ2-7	CASSIDAGGNEQYF	TGTGCCAGTAGTATCGACGCAGGGGGCAACGAGCAGTACTTC
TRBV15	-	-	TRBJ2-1	CATSRTSSYNEQFF	TGTGCCACCAGCAGAACTAGCTCCTACAATGAGCAGTTCTTC
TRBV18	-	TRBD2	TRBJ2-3	CASSPRTSGSFTDTQYF	TGTGCCAGCTCACCTCGGACTAGCGGGAGTTTCACAGATACGCAGTATTTT
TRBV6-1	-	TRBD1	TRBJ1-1	CASSAYRGRDRSEAFF	TGTGCCAGCAGTGCGTACAGGGGGCGCGATCGTAGTGAAGCTTTCTTT
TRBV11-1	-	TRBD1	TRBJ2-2	CASSHTPGQRAGELFF	TGTGCCAGCAGTCACACCCCGGGACAGAGGGCCGGGGAGCTGTTTTTT
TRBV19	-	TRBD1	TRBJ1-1	CASRAGGQGSTEAFF	TGTGCCAGTAGGGCCGGGGGACAGGGCAGTACTGAAGCTTTCTTT
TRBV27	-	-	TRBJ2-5	CASSLYPPRTAEVETQYF	TGTGCCAGCAGTTTATATCCCCCCCGGACAGCAGAGGTTGAGACCCAGTACTTC
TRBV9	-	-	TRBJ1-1	CASSVGQMNTEAFF	TGTGCCAGCAGCGTAGGACAGATGAACACTGAAGCTTTCTTT
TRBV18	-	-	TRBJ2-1	CASSPERQTYNEQFF	TGTGCCAGCTCACCAGAGAGACAGACCTACAATGAGCAGTTCTTC
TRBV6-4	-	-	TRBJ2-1	CASRRAEGINNEQFF	TGTGCCAGCAGAAGGGCGGAGGGGATAAACAATGAGCAGTTCTTC
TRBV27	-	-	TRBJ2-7	CASSLTEKPLTYEQYF	TGTGCCAGCAGTTTGACAGAGAAGCCTCTAACCTACGAGCAGTACTTC
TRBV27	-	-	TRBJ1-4	CASSLRFRADEKLFF	TGTGCCAGCAGTTTACGGTTCAGGGCGGATGAAAAACTGTTTTTT
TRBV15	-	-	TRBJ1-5	CATSRKGADQPQHF	TGTGCCACCAGCAGAAAAGGGGCAGATCAGCCCCAGCATTTT
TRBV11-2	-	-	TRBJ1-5	CASSPDTDQPQHF	TGTGCCAGCAGCCCGGACACAGATCAGCCCCAGCATTTT
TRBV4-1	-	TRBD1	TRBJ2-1	CASSPPDRGNEQFF	TGCGCCAGCAGCCCCCCGGACAGGGGGAATGAGCAGTTCTTC
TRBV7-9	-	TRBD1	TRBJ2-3	CASSAGTGGPDTQYF	TGTGCCAGCAGCGCCGGGACAGGGGGCCCAGATACGCAGTATTTT
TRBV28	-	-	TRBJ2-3	CASSLRGSRADTQYF	TGTGCCAGCAGTTTAAGGGGATCACGCGCAGATACGCAGTATTTT
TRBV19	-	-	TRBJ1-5	CASSLLRQAYQPQHF	TGTGCCAGTAGTCTCCTCCGACAGGCCTATCAGCCCCAGCATTTT
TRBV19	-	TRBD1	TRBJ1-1	CASRGTRDRGWDTEAFF	TGTGCCAGTAGGGGGACACGGGACAGGGGTTGGGACACTGAAGCTTTCTTT
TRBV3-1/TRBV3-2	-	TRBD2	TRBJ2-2	CASSQIELSGSYTGELFF	TGTGCCAGCAGCCAAATAGAACTCAGCGGGAGTTACACCGGGGAGCTGTTTTTT
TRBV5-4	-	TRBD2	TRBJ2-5	CASSFPSGFQETQYF	TGTGCCAGCAGCTTCCCTAGCGGTTTTCAAGAGACCCAGTACTTC
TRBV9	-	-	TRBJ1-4	CASSVEVRPNEKLFF	TGTGCCAGCAGCGTAGAGGTGAGGCCCAATGAAAAACTGTTTTTT
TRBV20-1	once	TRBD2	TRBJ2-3	CSASLTSGDPDTQYF	TGCAGTGCTAGTTTAACTAGCGGGGACCCAGATACGCAGTATTTT
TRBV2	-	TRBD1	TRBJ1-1	CASSVVGDRGPAFF	TGTGCCAGCAGTGTTGTGGGGGACAGGGGGCCCGCTTTCTTT
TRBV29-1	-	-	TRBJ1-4	CSAGHKGDEKLFF	TGCAGCGCCGGACACAAGGGGGACGAAAAACTGTTTTTT
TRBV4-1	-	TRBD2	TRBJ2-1	CASSLSRGGNYNEQFF	TGCGCCAGCAGCCTCTCCCGGGGGGGAAACTACAATGAGCAGTTCTTC
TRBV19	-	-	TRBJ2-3	CASSIGSNGDTQYF	TGTGCCAGTAGTATAGGGAGTAACGGAGATACGCAGTATTTT
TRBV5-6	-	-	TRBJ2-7	CASSPRSNSHEQYF	TGTGCCAGCAGCCCGCGTTCGAACAGCCACGAGCAGTACTTC
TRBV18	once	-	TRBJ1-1	CASSDGRAMNTEAFF	TGTGCCAGCTCAGATGGGAGGGCCATGAACACTGAAGCTTTCTTT
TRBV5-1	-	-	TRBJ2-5	CASSVTGIQETQYF	TGCGCCAGCAGCGTCACAGGGATCCAAGAGACCCAGTACTTC
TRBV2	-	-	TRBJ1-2	CASSERESRYGYTF	TGTGCCAGCAGTGAAAGGGAGTCTCGCTATGGCTACACCTTC
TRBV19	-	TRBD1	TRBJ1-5	CASSTRGGQFYQPQHF	TGTGCCAGTAGTACTCGAGGGGGACAGTTTTATCAGCCCCAGCATTTT
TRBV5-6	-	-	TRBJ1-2	CASSRELIGYTF	TGTGCCAGCAGCAGAGAACTCATTGGCTACACCTTC
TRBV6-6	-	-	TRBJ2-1	CASSRTRAEYNEQFF	TGTGCCAGCAGTCGTACTAGGGCTGAGTACAATGAGCAGTTCTTC
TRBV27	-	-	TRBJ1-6	CASSPRQAASPLHF	TGTGCCAGCAGTCCTCGACAGGCTGCGAGCCCCCTCCACTTT
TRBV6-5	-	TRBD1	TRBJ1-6	CASSKTGARGPLHF	TGTGCCAGCAGCAAGACAGGGGCAAGAGGACCCCTCCACTTT
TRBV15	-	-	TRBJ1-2	CATSRDPLTRYGYTF	TGTGCCACCAGCAGAGATCCCCTTACACGTTATGGCTACACCTTC
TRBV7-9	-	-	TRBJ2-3	CASSLGETSTDTQYF	TGTGCCAGCAGCTTAGGAGAGACTAGCACAGATACGCAGTATTTT